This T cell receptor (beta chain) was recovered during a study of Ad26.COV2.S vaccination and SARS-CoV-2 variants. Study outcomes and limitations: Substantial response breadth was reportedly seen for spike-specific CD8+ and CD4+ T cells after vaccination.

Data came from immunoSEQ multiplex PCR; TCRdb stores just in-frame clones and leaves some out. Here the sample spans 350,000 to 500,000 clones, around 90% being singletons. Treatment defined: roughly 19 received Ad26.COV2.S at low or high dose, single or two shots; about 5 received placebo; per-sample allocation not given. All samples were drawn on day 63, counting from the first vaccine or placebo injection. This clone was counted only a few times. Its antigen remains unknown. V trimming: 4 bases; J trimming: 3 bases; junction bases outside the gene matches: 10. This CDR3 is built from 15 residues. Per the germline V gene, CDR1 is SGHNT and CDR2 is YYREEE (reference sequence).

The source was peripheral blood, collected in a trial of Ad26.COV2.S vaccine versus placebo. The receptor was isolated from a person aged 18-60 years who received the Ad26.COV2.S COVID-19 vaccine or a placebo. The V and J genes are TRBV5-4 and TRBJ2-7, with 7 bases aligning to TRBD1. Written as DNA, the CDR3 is TGTGCCAGCAGCCCAGACAGGGCCCCAGGCTACGAGCAGTACTTC. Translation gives CASSPDRAPGYEQYF.